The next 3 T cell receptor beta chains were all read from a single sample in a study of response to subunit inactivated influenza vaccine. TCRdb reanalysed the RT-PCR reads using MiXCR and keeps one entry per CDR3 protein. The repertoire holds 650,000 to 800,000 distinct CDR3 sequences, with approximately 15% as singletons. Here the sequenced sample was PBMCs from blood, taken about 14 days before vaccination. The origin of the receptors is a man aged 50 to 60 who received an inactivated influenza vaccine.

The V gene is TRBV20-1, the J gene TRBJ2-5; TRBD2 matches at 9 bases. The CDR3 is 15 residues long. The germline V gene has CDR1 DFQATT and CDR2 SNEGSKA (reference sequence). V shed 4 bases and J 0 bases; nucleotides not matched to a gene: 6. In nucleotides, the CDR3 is TGCAGTGCTATGCCCGCGGGAGGGAACCAAGAGACCCAGTACTTC. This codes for CSAMPAGGNQETQYF.

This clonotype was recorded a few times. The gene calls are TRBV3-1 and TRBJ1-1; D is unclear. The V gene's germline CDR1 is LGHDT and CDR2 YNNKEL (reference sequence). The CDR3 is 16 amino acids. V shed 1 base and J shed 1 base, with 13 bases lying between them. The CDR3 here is CASSQASLLTNTEAFF. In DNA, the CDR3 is TGTGCCAGCAGCCAAGCTTCTTTACTAACGAACACTGAAGCTTTCTTT. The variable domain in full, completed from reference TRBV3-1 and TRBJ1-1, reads DTAVSQTPKYLVTQMGNDKSIKCEQNLGHDTMYWYKQDSKKFLKIMFSYNNKELIINETVPNRFSPKSPDKAHLNLHINSLELGDSAVYFCASSQASLLTNTEAFFGQGTRLTVV.

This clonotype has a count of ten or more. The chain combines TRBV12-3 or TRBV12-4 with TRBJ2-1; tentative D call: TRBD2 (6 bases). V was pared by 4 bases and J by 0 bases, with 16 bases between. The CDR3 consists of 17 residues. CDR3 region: CASSSYGTFSSYNEQFF. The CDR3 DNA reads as TGTGCCAGCAGTTCCTACGGGACTTTCAGCTCCTACAATGAGCAGTTCTTC.